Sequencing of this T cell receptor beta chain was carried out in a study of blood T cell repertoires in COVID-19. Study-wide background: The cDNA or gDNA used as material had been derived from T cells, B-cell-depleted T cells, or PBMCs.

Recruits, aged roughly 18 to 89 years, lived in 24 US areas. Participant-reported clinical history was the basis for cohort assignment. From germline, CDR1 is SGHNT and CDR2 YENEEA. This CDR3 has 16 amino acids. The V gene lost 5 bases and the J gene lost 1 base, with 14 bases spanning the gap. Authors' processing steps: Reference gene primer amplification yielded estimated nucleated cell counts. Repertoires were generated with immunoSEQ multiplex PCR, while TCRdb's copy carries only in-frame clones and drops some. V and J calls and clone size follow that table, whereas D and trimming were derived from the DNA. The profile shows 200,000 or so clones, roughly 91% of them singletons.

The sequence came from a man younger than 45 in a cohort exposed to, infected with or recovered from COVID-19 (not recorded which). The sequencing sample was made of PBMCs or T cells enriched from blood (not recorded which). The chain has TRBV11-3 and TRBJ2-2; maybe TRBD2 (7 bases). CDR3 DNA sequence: TGTGCCAGCAGCAAGGGGGGGCAGCTGAACACCGGGGAGCTGTTTTTT. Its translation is CASSKGGQLNTGELFF.